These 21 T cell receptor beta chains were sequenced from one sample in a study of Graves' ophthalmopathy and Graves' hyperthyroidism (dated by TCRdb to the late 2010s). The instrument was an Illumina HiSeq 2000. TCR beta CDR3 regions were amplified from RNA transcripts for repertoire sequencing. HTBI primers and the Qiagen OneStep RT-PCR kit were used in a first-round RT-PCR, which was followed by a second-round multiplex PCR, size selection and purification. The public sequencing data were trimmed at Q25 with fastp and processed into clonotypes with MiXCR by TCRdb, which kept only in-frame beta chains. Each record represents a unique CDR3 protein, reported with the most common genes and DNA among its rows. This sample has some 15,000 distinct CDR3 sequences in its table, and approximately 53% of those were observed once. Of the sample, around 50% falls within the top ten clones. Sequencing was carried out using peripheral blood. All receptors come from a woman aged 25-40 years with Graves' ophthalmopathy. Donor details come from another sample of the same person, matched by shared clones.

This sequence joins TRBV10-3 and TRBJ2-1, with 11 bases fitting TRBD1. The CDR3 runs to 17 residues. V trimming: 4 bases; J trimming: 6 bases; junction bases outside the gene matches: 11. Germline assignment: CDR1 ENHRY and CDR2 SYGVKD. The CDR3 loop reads CAISAGTGGSISNEQFF. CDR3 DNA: TGTGCCATCAGTGCTGGGACAGGGGGTTCTATTTCCAATGAGCAGTTCTTC.

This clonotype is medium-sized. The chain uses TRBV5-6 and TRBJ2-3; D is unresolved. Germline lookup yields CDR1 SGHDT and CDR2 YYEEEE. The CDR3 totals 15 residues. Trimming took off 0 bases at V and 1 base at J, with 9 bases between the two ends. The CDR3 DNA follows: TGTGCCAGCAGCTTGGTTAGCCCTGGCACAGATACGCAGTATTTT. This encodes CASSLVSPGTDTQYF.

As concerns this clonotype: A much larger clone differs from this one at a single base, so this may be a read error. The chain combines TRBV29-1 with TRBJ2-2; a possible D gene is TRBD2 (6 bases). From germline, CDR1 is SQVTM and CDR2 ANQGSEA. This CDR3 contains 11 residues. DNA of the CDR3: TGCAGCGTTGACGCTGGCCGGGAGCTGTCTTTT. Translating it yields CSVDAGRELSF.

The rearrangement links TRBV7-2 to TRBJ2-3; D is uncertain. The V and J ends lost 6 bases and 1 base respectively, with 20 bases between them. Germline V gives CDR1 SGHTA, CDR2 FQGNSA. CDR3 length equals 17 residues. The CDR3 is CASSQPLDRAGTDTQYF. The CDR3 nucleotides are TGTGCCAGCAGTCAACCTCTCGACCGGGCCGGCACAGATACGCAGTATTTT.

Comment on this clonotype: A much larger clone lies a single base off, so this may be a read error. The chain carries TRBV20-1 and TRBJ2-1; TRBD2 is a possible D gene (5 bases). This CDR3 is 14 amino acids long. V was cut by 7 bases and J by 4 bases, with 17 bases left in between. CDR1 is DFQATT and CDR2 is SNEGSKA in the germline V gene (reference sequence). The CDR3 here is CSVLTTQTYNEQFF. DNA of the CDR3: TGCAGTGTTCTGACTACCCAGACTTACAATGAGCAGTTCTTC.

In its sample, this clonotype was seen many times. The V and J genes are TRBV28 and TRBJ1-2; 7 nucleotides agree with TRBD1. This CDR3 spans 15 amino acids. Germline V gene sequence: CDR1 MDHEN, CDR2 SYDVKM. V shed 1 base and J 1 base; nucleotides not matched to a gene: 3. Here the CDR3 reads CASSLSGQNNYGYTF. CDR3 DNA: TGTGCCAGCAGTTTATCGGGACAGAATAACTATGGCTACACCTTC.

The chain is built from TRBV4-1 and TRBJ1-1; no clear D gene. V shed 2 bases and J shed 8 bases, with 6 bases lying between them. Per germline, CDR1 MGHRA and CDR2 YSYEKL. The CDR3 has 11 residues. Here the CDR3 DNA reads TGCGCCAGCAGCCAATCGGAAGAAGCTTTCTTT. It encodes CASSQSEEAFF.

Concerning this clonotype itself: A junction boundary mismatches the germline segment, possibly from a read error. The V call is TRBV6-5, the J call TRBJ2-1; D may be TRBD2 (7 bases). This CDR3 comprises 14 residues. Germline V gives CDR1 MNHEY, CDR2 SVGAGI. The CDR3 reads CVSSYGGANNEQFF. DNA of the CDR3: TGTGTCAGCAGTTATGGGGGGGCAAACAATGAACAGTTCTTC.

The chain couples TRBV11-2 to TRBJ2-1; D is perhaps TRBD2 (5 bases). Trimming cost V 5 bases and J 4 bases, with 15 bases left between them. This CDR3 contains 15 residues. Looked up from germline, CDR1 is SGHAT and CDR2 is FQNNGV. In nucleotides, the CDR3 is TGTGCCAGCAGCCCAATTGGCGGGCGATACAATGAGCAGTTCTTC. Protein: CASSPIGGRYNEQFF.

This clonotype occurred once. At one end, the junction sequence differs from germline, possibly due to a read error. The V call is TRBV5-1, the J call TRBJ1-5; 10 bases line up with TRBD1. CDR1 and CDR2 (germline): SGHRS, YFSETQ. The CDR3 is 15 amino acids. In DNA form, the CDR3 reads TGCACCAGCAGCGTAGGGACAGGGGTTCATCAGTCCCAGCATTTT. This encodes CTSSVGTGVHQSQHF.

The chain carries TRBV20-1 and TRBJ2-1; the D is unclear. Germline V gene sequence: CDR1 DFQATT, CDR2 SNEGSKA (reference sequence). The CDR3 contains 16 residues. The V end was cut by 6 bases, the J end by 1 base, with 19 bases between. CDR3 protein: CSAFGGIHYSYNEQFF. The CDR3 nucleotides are TGCAGTGCCTTCGGTGGGATCCATTATTCCTACAATGAGCAGTTCTTC.

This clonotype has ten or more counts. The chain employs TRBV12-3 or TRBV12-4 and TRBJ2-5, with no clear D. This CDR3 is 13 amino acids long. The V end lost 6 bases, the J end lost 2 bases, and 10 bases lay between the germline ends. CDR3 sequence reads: CASSPLRQETQYF. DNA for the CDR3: TGTGCCAGCAGCCCACTTAGGCAAGAGACCCAGTACTTC.

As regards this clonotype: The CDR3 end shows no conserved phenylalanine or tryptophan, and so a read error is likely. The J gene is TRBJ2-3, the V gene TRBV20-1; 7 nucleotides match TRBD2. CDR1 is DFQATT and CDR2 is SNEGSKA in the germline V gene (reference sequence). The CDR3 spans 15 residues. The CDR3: CSATTCGSITHTQYS. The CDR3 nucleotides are TGCAGTGCAACGACTTGCGGGAGCATCACACATACGCAGTATTCT.

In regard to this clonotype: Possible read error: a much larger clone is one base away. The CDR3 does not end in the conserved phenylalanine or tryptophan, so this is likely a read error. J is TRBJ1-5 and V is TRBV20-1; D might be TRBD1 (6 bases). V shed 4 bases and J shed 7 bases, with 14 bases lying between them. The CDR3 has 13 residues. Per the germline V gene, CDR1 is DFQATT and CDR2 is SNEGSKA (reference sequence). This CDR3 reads CSAIRDIGQPQHS. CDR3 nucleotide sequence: TGCAGTGCTATCCGGGACATTGGGCAGCCCCAGCATTCT.

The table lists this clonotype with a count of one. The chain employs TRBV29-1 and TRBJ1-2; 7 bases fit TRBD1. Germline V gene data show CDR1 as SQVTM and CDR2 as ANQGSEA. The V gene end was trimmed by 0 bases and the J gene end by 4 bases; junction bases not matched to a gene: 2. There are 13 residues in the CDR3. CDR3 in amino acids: CSVEEGDSYGYTF. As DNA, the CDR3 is TGCAGCGTTGAAGAAGGGGACAGCTATGGCTACACCTTC.

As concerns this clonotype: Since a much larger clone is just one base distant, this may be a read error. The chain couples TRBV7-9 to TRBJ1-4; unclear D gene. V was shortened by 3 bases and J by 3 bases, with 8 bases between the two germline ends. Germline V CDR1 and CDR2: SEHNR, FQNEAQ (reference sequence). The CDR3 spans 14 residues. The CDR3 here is CASSFAQPNEKLFF. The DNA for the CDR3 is TGTGCCAGCAGCTTTGCACAGCCTAATGAAAAACTGTTTTTT.

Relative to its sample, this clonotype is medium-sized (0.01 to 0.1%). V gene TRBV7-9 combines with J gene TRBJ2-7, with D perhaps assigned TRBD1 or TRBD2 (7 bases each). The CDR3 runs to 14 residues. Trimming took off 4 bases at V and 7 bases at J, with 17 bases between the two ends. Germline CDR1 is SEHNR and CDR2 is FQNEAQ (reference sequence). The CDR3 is CASSSQGGLTEQYF. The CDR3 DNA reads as TGTGCCAGCAGCTCCCAGGGGGGGCTAACGGAGCAGTACTTC.

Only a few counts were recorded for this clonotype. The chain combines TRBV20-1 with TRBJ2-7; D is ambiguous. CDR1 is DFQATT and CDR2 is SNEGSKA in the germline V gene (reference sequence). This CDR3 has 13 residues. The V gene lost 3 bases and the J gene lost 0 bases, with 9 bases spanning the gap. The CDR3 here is CSARDHSSYEQYF. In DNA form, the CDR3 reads TGCAGTGCTAGGGACCACAGCTCCTACGAGCAGTACTTC.

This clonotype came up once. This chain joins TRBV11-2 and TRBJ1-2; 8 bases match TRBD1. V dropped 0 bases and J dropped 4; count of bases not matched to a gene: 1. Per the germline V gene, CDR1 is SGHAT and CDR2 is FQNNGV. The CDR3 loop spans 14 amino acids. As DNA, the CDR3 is TGTGCCAGCAGCTTAGAGGACAGGGCCTATGGCTACACCTTC. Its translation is CASSLEDRAYGYTF.

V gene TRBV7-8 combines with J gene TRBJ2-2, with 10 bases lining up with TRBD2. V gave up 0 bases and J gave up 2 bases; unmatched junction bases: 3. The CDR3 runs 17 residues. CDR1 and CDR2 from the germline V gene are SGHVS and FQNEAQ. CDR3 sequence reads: CASSLARLAGNTGELFF. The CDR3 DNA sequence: TGTGCCAGCAGCTTAGCGCGACTAGCGGGTAACACCGGGGAGCTGTTTTTT. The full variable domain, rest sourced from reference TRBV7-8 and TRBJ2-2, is GAGVSQSPRYKVAKRGQDVALRCDPISGHVSLFWYQQALGQGPEFLTYFQNEAQLDKSGLPSDRFFAERPEGSVSTLKIQRTQQEDSAVYLCASSLARLAGNTGELFFGEGSRLTVL.

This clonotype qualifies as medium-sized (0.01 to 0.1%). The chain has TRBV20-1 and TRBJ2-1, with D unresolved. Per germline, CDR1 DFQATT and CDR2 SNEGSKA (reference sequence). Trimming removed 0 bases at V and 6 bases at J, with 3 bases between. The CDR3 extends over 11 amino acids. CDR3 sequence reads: CSARDGNEQFF. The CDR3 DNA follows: TGCAGTGCTAGAGATGGCAATGAGCAGTTCTTC.